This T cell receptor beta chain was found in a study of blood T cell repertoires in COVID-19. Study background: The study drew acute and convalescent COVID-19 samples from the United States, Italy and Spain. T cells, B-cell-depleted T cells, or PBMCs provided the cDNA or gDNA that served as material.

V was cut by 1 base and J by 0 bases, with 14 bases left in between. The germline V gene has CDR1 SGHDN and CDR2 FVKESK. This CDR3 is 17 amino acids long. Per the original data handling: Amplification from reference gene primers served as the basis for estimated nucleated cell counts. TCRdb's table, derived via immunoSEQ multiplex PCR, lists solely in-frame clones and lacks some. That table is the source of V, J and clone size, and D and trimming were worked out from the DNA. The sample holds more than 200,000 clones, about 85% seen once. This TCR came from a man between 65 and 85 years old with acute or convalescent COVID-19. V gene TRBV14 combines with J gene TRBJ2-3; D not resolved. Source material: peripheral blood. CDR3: CASSQVVSLRSTDTQYF. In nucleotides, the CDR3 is TGTGCCAGCAGCCAAGTTGTATCACTTCGAAGCACAGATACGCAGTATTTT. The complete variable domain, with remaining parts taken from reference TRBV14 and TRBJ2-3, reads EAGVTQFPSHSVIEKGQTVTLRCDPISGHDNLYWYRRVMGKEIKFLLHFVKESKQDESGMPNNRFLAERTGGTYSTLKVQPAELEDSGVYFCASSQVVSLRSTDTQYFGPGTRLTVL.